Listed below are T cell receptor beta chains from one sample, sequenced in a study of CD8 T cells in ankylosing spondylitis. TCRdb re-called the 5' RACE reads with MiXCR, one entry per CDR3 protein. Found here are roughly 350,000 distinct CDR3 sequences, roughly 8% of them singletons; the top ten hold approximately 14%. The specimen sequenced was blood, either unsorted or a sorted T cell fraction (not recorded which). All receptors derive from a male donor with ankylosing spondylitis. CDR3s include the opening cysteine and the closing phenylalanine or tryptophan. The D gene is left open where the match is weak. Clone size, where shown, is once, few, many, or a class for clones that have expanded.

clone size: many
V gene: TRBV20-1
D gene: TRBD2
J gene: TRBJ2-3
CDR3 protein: CSATGTSEDTQYF
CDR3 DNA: TGCAGTGCTACTGGGACTAGCGAAGATACGCAGTATTTT

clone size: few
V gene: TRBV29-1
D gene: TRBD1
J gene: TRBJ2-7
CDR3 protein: CSVVARDRDHEQYF
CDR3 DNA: TGCAGCGTTGTAGCCCGGGACAGGGACCACGAGCAGTACTTC

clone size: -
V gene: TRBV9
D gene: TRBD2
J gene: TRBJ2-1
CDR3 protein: CASSLGSSGLYEQFF
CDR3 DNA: TGTGCCAGCAGCTTGGGGTCTAGCGGTCTCTATGAGCAGTTCTTC

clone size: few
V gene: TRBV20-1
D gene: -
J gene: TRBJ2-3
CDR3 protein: CSARGPSATDTQYF
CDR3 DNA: TGCAGTGCTAGGGGCCCCTCGGCTACAGATACGCAGTATTTT

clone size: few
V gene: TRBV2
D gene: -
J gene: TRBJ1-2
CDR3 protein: CASSWIYGYTF
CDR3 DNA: TGTGCCAGCAGCTGGATCTATGGCTACACCTTC

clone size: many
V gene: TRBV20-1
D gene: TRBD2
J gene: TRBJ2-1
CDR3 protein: CSARSGTSGIYNEQFF
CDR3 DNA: TGCAGTGCTAGAAGCGGGACTAGCGGGATCTACAATGAGCAGTTCTTC

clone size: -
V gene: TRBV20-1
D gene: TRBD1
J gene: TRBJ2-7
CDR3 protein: CSATSGQGTHEQYF
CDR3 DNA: TGCAGTGCTACCTCGGGACAGGGGACCCACGAGCAGTACTTC

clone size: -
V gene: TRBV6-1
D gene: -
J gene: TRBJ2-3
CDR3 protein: CASKKGTSRADTQYF
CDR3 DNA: TGTGCCAGCAAAAAAGGGACCTCGAGGGCAGATACGCAGTATTTT

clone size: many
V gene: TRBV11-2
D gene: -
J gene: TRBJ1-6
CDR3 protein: CASSFSGLGSPLHF
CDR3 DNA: TGTGCCAGCAGCTTTTCGGGGTTAGGTTCACCCCTCCACTTT

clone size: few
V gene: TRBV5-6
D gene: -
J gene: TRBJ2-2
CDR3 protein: CASSSRVARGGELFF
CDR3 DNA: TGTGCCAGCAGCTCGCGGGTCGCGCGCGGCGGGGAGCTGTTTTTT

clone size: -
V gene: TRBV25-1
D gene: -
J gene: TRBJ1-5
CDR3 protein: CASSDRATGQPQHF
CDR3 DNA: TGTGCCAGCAGTGATCGAGCGACGGGTCAGCCCCAGCATTTT

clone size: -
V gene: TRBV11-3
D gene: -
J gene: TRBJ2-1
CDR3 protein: CASSPRLSSSYNEQFF
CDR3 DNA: TGTGCCAGCAGCCCCCGGTTGAGTAGCTCCTACAATGAGCAGTTCTTC

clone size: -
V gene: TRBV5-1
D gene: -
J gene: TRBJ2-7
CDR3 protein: CASSKMRAPSESYEQYF
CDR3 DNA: TGCGCCAGCAGCAAGATGAGGGCCCCTAGCGAATCCTACGAGCAGTACTTC

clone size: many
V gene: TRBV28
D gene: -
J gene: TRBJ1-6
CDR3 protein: CASLVGYSPLHF
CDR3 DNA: TGTGCCAGCTTGGTAGGCTATTCACCCCTCCACTTT

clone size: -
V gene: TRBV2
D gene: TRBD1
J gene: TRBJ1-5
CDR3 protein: CASSNGQGQPQHF
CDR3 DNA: TGTGCCAGCAGTAATGGACAGGGACAGCCCCAGCATTTT

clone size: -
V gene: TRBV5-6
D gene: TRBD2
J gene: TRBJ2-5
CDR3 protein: CASSGWASGQETQYF
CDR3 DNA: TGTGCCAGCAGCGGGTGGGCTAGCGGCCAAGAGACCCAGTACTTC

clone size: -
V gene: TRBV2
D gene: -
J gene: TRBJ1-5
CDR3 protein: CASRAGTALYSNQPQHF
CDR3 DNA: TGTGCCAGCAGGGCCGGGACGGCGCTTTATAGCAATCAGCCCCAGCATTTT

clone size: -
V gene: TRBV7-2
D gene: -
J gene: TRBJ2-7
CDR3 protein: CASSPGGGYSYEQYF
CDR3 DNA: TGTGCCAGCAGCCCCGGGGGCGGATACTCCTACGAGCAGTACTTC

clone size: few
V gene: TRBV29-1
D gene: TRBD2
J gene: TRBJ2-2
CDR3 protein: CSVELAGDTGELFF
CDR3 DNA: TGCAGCGTCGAACTAGCGGGAGATACCGGGGAGCTGTTTTTT

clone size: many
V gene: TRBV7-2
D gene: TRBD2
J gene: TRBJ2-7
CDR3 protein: CASSLAGGGAYEQYF
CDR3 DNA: TGTGCCAGCAGTTTAGCGGGGGGAGGTGCCTACGAGCAGTACTTC

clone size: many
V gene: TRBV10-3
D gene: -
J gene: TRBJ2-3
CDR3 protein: CAISEGDLASTDTQYF
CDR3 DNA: TGTGCCATCAGTGAAGGTGACCTAGCGAGTACAGATACGCAGTATTTT

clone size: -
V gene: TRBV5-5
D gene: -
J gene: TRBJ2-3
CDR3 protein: CASSLVGLLSQYF
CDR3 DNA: TGTGCCAGCAGCTTGGTAGGGCTTCTCTCGCAGTATTTT

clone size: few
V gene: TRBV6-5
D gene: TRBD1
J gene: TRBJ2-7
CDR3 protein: CASSWATGGTSYEQYF
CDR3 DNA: TGTGCCAGCAGTTGGGCGACAGGGGGCACCTCCTACGAGCAGTACTTC

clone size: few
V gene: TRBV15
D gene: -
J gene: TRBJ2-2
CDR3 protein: CATRRPDTGELFF
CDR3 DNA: TGTGCCACCAGGAGGCCGGACACCGGGGAGCTGTTTTTT

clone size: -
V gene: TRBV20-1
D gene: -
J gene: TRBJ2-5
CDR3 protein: CSASPPGFRETQYF
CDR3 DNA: TGCAGTGCTAGCCCACCGGGATTCAGGGAGACCCAGTACTTC

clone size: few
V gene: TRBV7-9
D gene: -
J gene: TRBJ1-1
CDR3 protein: CASSADGGTEAFF
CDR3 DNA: TGTGCCAGCAGCGCCGACGGGGGCACTGAAGCTTTCTTT

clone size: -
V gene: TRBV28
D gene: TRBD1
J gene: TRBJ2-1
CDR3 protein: CASRWTGDYNEQFF
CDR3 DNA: TGTGCCAGCAGGTGGACAGGGGACTACAATGAGCAGTTCTTC

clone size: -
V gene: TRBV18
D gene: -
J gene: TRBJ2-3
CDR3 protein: CASSPGATSTDTQYF
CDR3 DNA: TGTGCCAGCTCACCAGGGGCTACTAGCACAGATACGCAGTATTTT